The rows below give T cell receptor beta chains drawn from one sample of a study of T-cell memory formation after mild COVID-19. Using its own MiXCR run on the 5' RACE reads, TCRdb lists one record per CDR3 protein. This sample has about 310,000 distinct CDR3 sequences, with roughly a fifth found just once. Specimen: PBMCs or a T cell subset sorted from them (not recorded which). The receptors here all came from a man between 18 and 35 years old who had mild COVID-19 (a few samples of this study predate the infection). Cell type and time point are not known. Each CDR3 is given with its conserved first and last residue. The order of the fields is J gene, clone size, D gene, V gene, CDR3 DNA, CDR3 protein. A D gene is named only where the DNA matches it firmly. Clone size is shown for a subset of rows, as once, few, many or a class of expanded clone.

j_gene: TRBJ2-2
abundance: few
d_gene: -
v_gene: TRBV7-7
CDR3nt: TGTGCCAGCAGTCACCCGGTGACCGGGGAGCTGTTTTTT
CDR3aa: CASSHPVTGELFF

j_gene: TRBJ2-6
abundance: -
d_gene: -
v_gene: TRBV27
CDR3nt: TGTGCCGGGATGGACAGAGCTTCGGGGGCCAACGTCCTGACTTTC
CDR3aa: CAGMDRASGANVLTF

j_gene: TRBJ1-2
abundance: many
d_gene: -
v_gene: TRBV12-3/TRBV12-4
CDR3nt: TGTGCCAGCAGTTTAAGACGGGACTATGGCTACACCTTC
CDR3aa: CASSLRRDYGYTF

j_gene: TRBJ1-1
abundance: -
d_gene: TRBD1
v_gene: TRBV29-1
CDR3nt: TGCAGCGTTCCCCATCTCCCGGGACAGAGCGCTCTGAACACTGAAGCTTTCTTT
CDR3aa: CSVPHLPGQSALNTEAFF

j_gene: TRBJ1-1
abundance: few
d_gene: -
v_gene: TRBV12-3/TRBV12-4
CDR3nt: TGTGCCAGCAGTCCGCAGACAGTAGCTGAAGCTTTCTTT
CDR3aa: CASSPQTVAEAFF

j_gene: TRBJ2-3
abundance: -
d_gene: TRBD2
v_gene: TRBV20-1
CDR3nt: TGCAGTGCTAGTCCCAGCGGGGGCCTCACAGATACGCAGTATTTT
CDR3aa: CSASPSGGLTDTQYF

j_gene: TRBJ2-5
abundance: -
d_gene: TRBD2
v_gene: TRBV5-1
CDR3nt: TGCGCCAGCAGCTTGGGATCACTAGCGGGGGCCCAAGAGACCCAGTACTTC
CDR3aa: CASSLGSLAGAQETQYF

j_gene: TRBJ2-2
abundance: few
d_gene: -
v_gene: TRBV5-1
CDR3nt: TGCGCCAGCAGCACCGTGGGGGGCGCGGAGCTGTTTTTT
CDR3aa: CASSTVGGAELFF

j_gene: TRBJ1-1
abundance: -
d_gene: TRBD1
v_gene: TRBV20-1
CDR3nt: TGCAGTGCAATTTTTCGGGACAGGGGGCTTGTTGAAGCTTTCTTT
CDR3aa: CSAIFRDRGLVEAFF

j_gene: TRBJ2-5
abundance: -
d_gene: TRBD2
v_gene: TRBV29-1
CDR3nt: TGCAGCGTGCGACTAGCGGGGGCTTTCCAAGAGACCCAGTACTTC
CDR3aa: CSVRLAGAFQETQYF

j_gene: TRBJ2-7
abundance: once
d_gene: TRBD2
v_gene: TRBV7-9
CDR3nt: TGTGCCAGCAGTCGAAGGTCTGGCCGGGGGGACTACGAGCAGTACTTC
CDR3aa: CASSRRSGRGDYEQYF

j_gene: TRBJ1-4
abundance: -
d_gene: -
v_gene: TRBV9
CDR3nt: TGTGCCAGCAGCGTAGGAACGGGGTCGCGGGAAAAACTGTTTTTT
CDR3aa: CASSVGTGSREKLFF

j_gene: TRBJ1-5
abundance: -
d_gene: -
v_gene: TRBV2
CDR3nt: TGTGCCAGCAGTGATGTGGGGGCTGATCAGCCCCAGCATTTT
CDR3aa: CASSDVGADQPQHF

j_gene: TRBJ2-2
abundance: -
d_gene: -
v_gene: TRBV5-1
CDR3nt: TGCGCCAGCAGGGGCACGAACACCGGGGAGCTGTTTTTT
CDR3aa: CASRGTNTGELFF

j_gene: TRBJ2-6
abundance: few
d_gene: -
v_gene: TRBV4-2
CDR3nt: TGTGCCAGCAGCCAAGATTTATTGGGTACCGGGGCCAACGTCCTGACTTTC
CDR3aa: CASSQDLLGTGANVLTF

j_gene: TRBJ2-3
abundance: -
d_gene: -
v_gene: TRBV5-1
CDR3nt: TGCGCCAGCAATGGGGACGGATCCACAGATACGCAGTATTTT
CDR3aa: CASNGDGSTDTQYF

j_gene: TRBJ2-2
abundance: few
d_gene: TRBD1
v_gene: TRBV12-3/TRBV12-4
CDR3nt: TGTGCCAGCAGTTTGGACACAGGGGTCTACACCGGGGAGCTGTTTTTT
CDR3aa: CASSLDTGVYTGELFF

j_gene: TRBJ2-1
abundance: -
d_gene: -
v_gene: TRBV12-3/TRBV12-4
CDR3nt: TGTGCCAGCAGTTTAGCGGGTCAGGACAGATTCTACAATGAGCAGTTCTTC
CDR3aa: CASSLAGQDRFYNEQFF

j_gene: TRBJ2-2
abundance: -
d_gene: -
v_gene: TRBV18
CDR3nt: TGTGCCAGCTCACCACGGACGGTTACCGGGGAGCTGTTTTTT
CDR3aa: CASSPRTVTGELFF

j_gene: TRBJ2-1
abundance: many
d_gene: -
v_gene: TRBV7-2
CDR3nt: TGTGCCAGCCGTCCGGTTGGGGTCAATGAGCAGTTCTTC
CDR3aa: CASRPVGVNEQFF

j_gene: TRBJ2-7
abundance: -
d_gene: -
v_gene: TRBV12-3/TRBV12-4
CDR3nt: TGTGCCAGCAGCCCCAACATCTGGCCCTACGAGCAGTACTTC
CDR3aa: CASSPNIWPYEQYF

j_gene: TRBJ2-2
abundance: few
d_gene: TRBD2
v_gene: TRBV5-5
CDR3nt: TGTGCCAGCGGTCTAGCGGCGAACACCGGGGAGCTGTTTTTT
CDR3aa: CASGLAANTGELFF

j_gene: TRBJ2-1
abundance: -
d_gene: TRBD2
v_gene: TRBV6-6
CDR3nt: TGTGCCAGCAGTCTAGCGGGGGGGCAGAATGAGCAGTTCTTC
CDR3aa: CASSLAGGQNEQFF

j_gene: TRBJ2-5
abundance: -
d_gene: TRBD2
v_gene: TRBV5-4
CDR3nt: TGTGCCAGCAGCCGGGATGACCGGACTAGCGGGGGACAAGAGACCCAGTACTTC
CDR3aa: CASSRDDRTSGGQETQYF

j_gene: TRBJ2-6
abundance: many
d_gene: -
v_gene: TRBV12-3/TRBV12-4
CDR3nt: TGTGCCAGCAGTTCCATACAGATTTCTGGGGCCAACGTCCTGACTTTC
CDR3aa: CASSSIQISGANVLTF

j_gene: TRBJ1-5
abundance: -
d_gene: -
v_gene: TRBV18
CDR3nt: TGTGCCAGCTCGCCTGACGGGTTCAATCAGCCCCAGCATTTT
CDR3aa: CASSPDGFNQPQHF

j_gene: TRBJ1-2
abundance: -
d_gene: -
v_gene: TRBV7-2
CDR3nt: TGTGCCAGCAGCGCAGCTGACCTTTTAGGCTACACCTTC
CDR3aa: CASSAADLLGYTF

j_gene: TRBJ2-1
abundance: -
d_gene: -
v_gene: TRBV7-3
CDR3nt: TGTGCCAGCAGCCAAGGACGGGGGGCTCGGTTCTTC
CDR3aa: CASSQGRGARFF

j_gene: TRBJ2-7
abundance: few
d_gene: TRBD1
v_gene: TRBV10-1
CDR3nt: TGCGCCAGCAGACCGGGACAGGGACCCTACGAGCAGTACTTC
CDR3aa: CASRPGQGPYEQYF

j_gene: TRBJ1-1
abundance: -
d_gene: -
v_gene: TRBV12-3/TRBV12-4
CDR3nt: TGTGCCAGCAGTCCACGACAGTCCTTGAACACTGAAGCTTTCTTT
CDR3aa: CASSPRQSLNTEAFF

j_gene: TRBJ1-2
abundance: -
d_gene: -
v_gene: TRBV20-1
CDR3nt: TGCAGTGCCTTTAGGCCCGCGAACTATGGCTACACCTTC
CDR3aa: CSAFRPANYGYTF

j_gene: TRBJ1-2
abundance: -
d_gene: TRBD1
v_gene: TRBV19
CDR3nt: TGTGCCAGTGGTGGGGACAGGGGCGCCCTAAACTATGGCTACACCTTC
CDR3aa: CASGGDRGALNYGYTF

j_gene: TRBJ2-3
abundance: few
d_gene: TRBD2
v_gene: TRBV12-3/TRBV12-4
CDR3nt: TGTGCCAGCAGGGCACGGGGGGTCAAATCAGATACGCAGTATTTT
CDR3aa: CASRARGVKSDTQYF

j_gene: TRBJ1-3
abundance: few
d_gene: -
v_gene: TRBV15
CDR3nt: TGTGCCACCAGCCTAGGGGCAAATCAGGGAAACACCATATATTTT
CDR3aa: CATSLGANQGNTIYF

j_gene: TRBJ1-1
abundance: -
d_gene: TRBD1
v_gene: TRBV29-1
CDR3nt: TGCAGCGTTGATCCCGGACAGGGAGTCCCTGAAGCTTTCTTT
CDR3aa: CSVDPGQGVPEAFF

j_gene: TRBJ2-5
abundance: few
d_gene: -
v_gene: TRBV4-1
CDR3nt: TGCGCCAGCAGCCTGACGTACGCGGAGACCCAGTACTTC
CDR3aa: CASSLTYAETQYF

j_gene: TRBJ2-3
abundance: -
d_gene: -
v_gene: TRBV20-1
CDR3nt: TGCAGTGCTACCCACACATTAGCGGGCACAGATACGCAGTATTTT
CDR3aa: CSATHTLAGTDTQYF

j_gene: TRBJ1-2
abundance: few
d_gene: -
v_gene: TRBV5-6
CDR3nt: TGTGCCAGCAGCGGCGGCTCCTATGGCTACACCTTC
CDR3aa: CASSGGSYGYTF

j_gene: TRBJ1-1
abundance: -
d_gene: -
v_gene: TRBV28
CDR3nt: TGTGCCAGCAGAATAACAGGGCTCACCATGAACACTGAAGCTTTCTTT
CDR3aa: CASRITGLTMNTEAFF

j_gene: TRBJ2-7
abundance: many
d_gene: TRBD1
v_gene: TRBV7-2
CDR3nt: TGTGCCAGCAGCTTAGTTGGGGACAGGGCAGACGAGCAGTACTTC
CDR3aa: CASSLVGDRADEQYF